A single sample gave rise to the 18 T cell receptor beta chains below, sequenced in a study of T cell repertoires in cytomegalovirus infection (dated 2019 in TCRdb). Per the publication, the treatment or condition label means: in vitro stimulation with specific CMV peptide epitopes to enrich CMV-specific T cells. Their target antigens are unknown. TCRdb records Illumina HiSeq 1500 as the sequencer. TCRdb ran its own pipeline on the public reads, namely fastp trimming at Q25 and MiXCR clone calling, and kept in-frame beta chains. Merged by CDR3 protein, the rows form single entries marked with the most common genes and DNA. The sample yields some 200,000 distinct CDR3 sequences; 30% to 45% were counted once. Together, the top ten hold 59% of the sample. The sequencing here drew on CD8+ T cells from cultured PBMCs, taken from culture after CMV antigen stimulation. The receptor set was obtained from a human donor in good health (CMV status not recorded). Some clones in this sample may be carry-over from other donors' samples.

The V gene is TRBV6-5, the J gene TRBJ2-2, with D possibly matching TRBD2 (5 bases). V was pared by 6 bases and J by 4 bases, with 18 bases between. The CDR3 consists of 16 residues. Germline V CDR1 and CDR2: MNHEY, SVGAGI. The CDR3 loop reads CASRKTKGRGTGELFF. For the CDR3, the DNA is TGTGCCAGCAGAAAAACAAAAGGGAGAGGCACCGGGGAGCTGTTTTTT.

This chain uses TRBV11-2 with TRBJ2-7; 8 bases line up with TRBD2. The CDR3 runs to 15 residues. The V and J ends lost 3 bases and 1 base, in that order; junction bases with no gene match: 5. Per the germline V gene, CDR1 is SGHAT and CDR2 is FQNNGV. The CDR3 here is CASSFKVAGSYEQYF. The CDR3 nucleotides are TGTGCCAGCAGCTTTAAGGTAGCGGGGTCCTACGAGCAGTACTTC. Full variable domain (missing parts from reference TRBV11-2 and TRBJ2-7): EAGVAQSPRYKIIEKRQSVAFWCNPISGHATLYWYQQILGQGPKLLIQFQNNGVVDDSQLPKDRFSAERLKGVDSTLKIQPAKLEDSAVYLCASSFKVAGSYEQYFGPGTRLTVT.

This clonotype was seen a few times. CDR3 amino acids: CASSGGEGFVEDTQYF. The CDR3 DNA reads as TGTGCCAGCAGTGGGGGAGAAGGGTTTGTTGAAGATACGCAGTATTTT. This chain links TRBV27 with TRBJ2-3; D may correspond to TRBD1 or TRBD2 (5 bases each). Germline assignment: CDR1 MNHEY and CDR2 SMNVEV (reference sequence). This CDR3 region has 16 residues. Trimming removed 5 bases at V and 5 bases at J, with 20 bases between.

V gene TRBV27 combines with J gene TRBJ1-5; D is ambiguous. This CDR3 has 16 amino acids. Germline V gene lookup returns CDR1 MNHEY and CDR2 SMNVEV (reference sequence). Trimming stripped 5 bases from V and 2 bases from J, with 16 bases between. The CDR3 DNA reads TGTGCCAGCAGTCCCTCGTGGAGGTCTGGCAATCAGCCCCAGCATTTT. Protein product: CASSPSWRSGNQPQHF.

The CDR3 reads CASSPINEQFF. The CDR3 coding sequence is TGTGCCAGCTCACCAATCAATGAGCAGTTCTTC. This chain connects TRBV18 to TRBJ2-1; D is ambiguous. Germline CDR1 is KGHSH and CDR2 is LQKENI. This CDR3 contains 11 residues. The V end lost 2 bases, the J end lost 6 bases, and 2 bases lay between the germline ends.

This clonotype came up a few times. The chain uses TRBV7-6 and TRBJ2-7; the match to TRBD2 covers 11 bases. The V and J ends lost 1 base and 4 bases, in that order; junction bases with no gene match: 6. Germline assignment: CDR1 SGHVS and CDR2 FNYEAQ. This CDR3 has 16 amino acids. CDR3 protein: CASSLGSGRARYEQYF. DNA for the CDR3: TGTGCCAGCAGCTTAGGTAGCGGGAGGGCCAGGTACGAGCAGTACTTC. The full variable domain, completed using reference TRBV7-6 and TRBJ2-7, is GAGVSQSPRYKVTKRGQDVALRCDPISGHVSLYWYRQALGQGPEFLTYFNYEAQQDKSGLPNDRFSAERPEGSISTLTIQRTEQRDSAMYRCASSLGSGRARYEQYFGPGTRLTVT.

This clonotype showed up just a few times. The rearrangement links TRBV7-9 to TRBJ1-5; 7 bases match TRBD1. The ends lost 1 base at V and 5 bases at J; junction bases unmatched: 11. CDR1 and CDR2 from the germline V gene are SEHNR and FQNEAQ (reference sequence). The CDR3 totals 17 residues. CDR3 DNA sequence: TGTGCCAGCAGCTTAGAGGGAGGGGGCGAGGCAGATCAGCCCCAGCATTTT. Translating gives CASSLEGGGEADQPQHF.

The gene calls are TRBV11-2 and TRBJ1-1; D uncertain. The CDR3 totals 14 residues. Trimming removed 3 bases at V and 1 base at J, with 9 bases between. The germline V gene has CDR1 SGHAT and CDR2 FQNNGV. The CDR3 is CASSFDGTNTEAFF. The CDR3, as DNA: TGTGCCAGCAGCTTTGACGGAACGAACACTGAAGCTTTCTTT.

V is TRBV4-2 and J is TRBJ2-1; D may correspond to TRBD1 or TRBD2 (5 bases each). The V gene lost 1 base and the J gene lost 8 bases, with 18 bases spanning the gap. The CDR3 is 16 residues long. Germline V gene lookup returns CDR1 LGHNA and CDR2 YNFKEQ. The CDR3 reads CASSQAPGPTGDEQFF. The CDR3 DNA follows: TGTGCCAGCAGCCAAGCCCCGGGGCCTACTGGGGATGAGCAGTTCTTC.

The chain employs TRBV6-2 or TRBV6-3 and TRBJ2-3; a weak D match, TRBD1 (5 bases). This CDR3 has 17 residues. Trimming took off 0 bases at V and 2 bases at J, with 15 bases between the two ends. CDR1 is MNHEY, CDR2 SVGEGT, per germline. The CDR3 is CASSYSPTAYYTDTQYF. The CDR3 nucleotides are TGTGCCAGCAGTTACTCCCCGACAGCTTATTACACAGATACGCAGTATTTT.

The rearrangement uses TRBV20-1 and TRBJ2-3; 11 bases are a match to TRBD2. CDR3 length: 17 residues. Germline trimming cut 6 bases from V and 3 bases from J; bases unmatched to any gene: 14. Germline CDR1 reads DFQATT; CDR2 reads SNEGSKA (reference sequence). In DNA, the CDR3 is TGCAGTGCAAGCCGGGTAGCGGGGGGGCCGGGGACAGATACGCAGTATTTT. Its translation is CSASRVAGGPGTDTQYF.

This clonotype appeared once. For the CDR3, the DNA is TGCGCCAGCAGCCAAGTGAACAGTCTAAGCTACGAGCAGTACTTC. It is translated as CASSQVNSLSYEQYF. This rearrangement joins TRBV4-1 to TRBJ2-7; D gene unclear. The CDR3 covers 15 residues. V dropped 1 base and J dropped 3 bases, with 13 bases sitting between them. Germline assignment: CDR1 MGHRA and CDR2 YSYEKL.

This clonotype was detected ten times or more. The J gene is TRBJ2-3, the V gene TRBV4-1, with no clear D. With 2 bases removed from V and 5 bases from J, the gap between germline ends came to 20 bases. CDR3 size: 17 residues. In germline, CDR1 is MGHRA, CDR2 YSYEKL. CDR3 protein: CASSQIHTMDARDTQYF. CDR3 DNA: TGCGCCAGCAGCCAAATCCATACTATGGACGCACGAGATACGCAGTATTTT.

CDR3 in amino acids: CASSLGQYRGELFF. CDR3 nucleotide sequence: TGCGCCAGCAGCTTGGGACAGTATCGCGGGGAGCTGTTTTTT. The rearrangement uses TRBV5-1 and TRBJ2-2, with D maybe TRBD1 (5 bases). Per the germline V gene, CDR1 is SGHRS and CDR2 is YFSETQ. Trimming removed 0 bases from V and 7 bases from J, with 10 bases in between. The CDR3 has 14 amino acids.

The chain carries TRBV29-1 and TRBJ2-3; 9 nucleotides match TRBD2. The CDR3 runs 14 residues. Germline V gives CDR1 SQVTM, CDR2 ANQGSEA. V dropped 3 bases and J dropped 5; count of bases not matched to a gene: 6. CDR3 in amino acids: CSVDGGRAQDTQYF. DNA for the CDR3: TGCAGCGTTGACGGCGGGAGGGCCCAAGATACGCAGTATTTT.

The chain joins TRBV6-5 to TRBJ2-3; the D gene is possibly TRBD1 (5 bases). The CDR3 is made up of 14 amino acids. Germline V lookup: CDR1 MNHEY, CDR2 SVGAGI. V dropped 2 bases and J dropped 0 bases, with 6 bases sitting between them. CDR3 protein: CASSYDSSTDTQYF. CDR3 DNA: TGTGCCAGCAGTTACGACAGTAGCACAGATACGCAGTATTTT.

This chain links TRBV12-3 or TRBV12-4 with TRBJ1-1, with 7 bases that match TRBD1. The CDR3 is 16 amino acids. The J segment lost 0 bases and the V segment lost 4 bases, leaving 8 bases of the junction unmatched. The CDR3 region has the DNA TGTGCCAGCAGTTCCACGACAGGGCAAGTGAACACTGAAGCTTTCTTT. The encoded protein is CASSSTTGQVNTEAFF.

The CDR3 sequence is CASSSRGFGSYEQYF. CDR3 DNA sequence: TGTGCCAGCAGTTCCAGGGGTTTTGGGTCCTACGAGCAGTACTTC. The chain has TRBV27 and TRBJ2-7; D may be TRBD1 (6 bases). The CDR3 covers 15 residues. Germline CDR1 is MNHEY and CDR2 is SMNVEV (reference sequence). V lost 4 bases and J 1 base, leaving 14 bases between the germline ends.